The 11 T cell receptor beta chains listed next were all sequenced from one sample in a study of T-cell reconstitution after alpha-beta-depleted transplantation in children. Preparation of the TCRbeta library involved a method that used unique molecular identifiers. TCRdb analysed the PCR reads with MiXCR anew, one entry per CDR3 protein. The sample yields about 98,000 distinct CDR3 sequences, approximately 6% seen once. Here the sequenced sample was PBMCs, mostly from graft donor cells, taken 60 days after TCRalphabeta/CD19-depleted stem cell transplant. The receptors shown here come from a female patient aged 2-9 years who had a stem cell transplant for Fanconi anemia, so the T cells may come from the graft donor.

This clonotype appeared many times. This chain links TRBV18 with TRBJ2-2; TRBD1 is a possible D gene (6 bases). Germline V gene data show CDR1 as KGHSH and CDR2 as LQKENI. The CDR3 is 14 residues long. The V end lost 10 bases, the J end lost 1 base, and 13 bases lay between the germline ends. The CDR3 loop reads CATWKTGNTGELFF. The CDR3, as DNA: TGTGCCACCTGGAAGACAGGGAACACCGGGGAGCTGTTTTTT.

This clonotype showed up many times. The rearrangement joins TRBV10-2 to TRBJ2-3; 8 nucleotides line up with TRBD2. The CDR3 extends over 15 amino acids. J was trimmed by 2 bases and V by 5 bases; bases with no gene match: 6. Looked up from germline, CDR1 is WSHSY and CDR2 is SAAADI. The CDR3 here is CASSPLAGPTDTQYF. The CDR3 nucleotides read TGCGCCAGCAGTCCCTTAGCGGGACCCACAGATACGCAGTATTTT.

This clonotype was seen many times. The genes are TRBV5-1 and TRBJ2-1; no firm D call. CDR3 length: 16 residues. CDR1 and CDR2 from the germline V gene are SGHRS and YFSETQ. Trimming took off 0 bases at V and 10 bases at J, with 20 bases between the two ends. In DNA form, the CDR3 reads TGCGCCAGCAGCTTGGGGCCGCGTCTGCTATCCCGCGAGCAGTTCTTC. Translation gives CASSLGPRLLSREQFF.

This clonotype was detected many times. This rearrangement joins TRBV6-1 to TRBJ2-3; 7 positions match TRBD2. This CDR3 contains 16 residues. V trimming: 5 bases; J trimming: 0 bases; junction bases outside the gene matches: 8. Looked up from germline, CDR1 is MNHNS and CDR2 is SASEGT. The CDR3 here is CASSTSSGPSTDTQYF. The CDR3 DNA reads TGTGCCAGCAGTACCTCTAGCGGCCCTAGCACAGATACGCAGTATTTT.

At least ten counts were recorded for this clonotype. This chain joins TRBV7-2 and TRBJ2-5; 9 nucleotides match TRBD1. Losses at the gene ends were 5 bases for V and 2 bases for J; bases not matched to a gene: 6. The CDR3 extends over 15 amino acids. CDR1 is SGHTA, CDR2 FQGNSA, per germline. CDR3: CASSLQGAPQETQYF. CDR3 coding DNA: TGTGCCAGCAGCCTACAGGGGGCCCCTCAAGAGACCCAGTACTTC.

This clonotype appeared many times. The gene calls are TRBV24-1 and TRBJ1-1, with TRBD1 matching 10 bases. The ends lost 4 bases at V and 5 bases at J; junction bases unmatched: 12. Germline V CDR1 and CDR2: KGHDR, SFDVKD. The CDR3 has 17 residues. CDR3 sequence reads: CATSEKTGTGERTEAFF. The CDR3 DNA reads as TGTGCCACCAGTGAGAAAACCGGGACAGGGGAAAGGACTGAAGCTTTCTTT.

There are many counts of this clonotype. V usage is TRBV3-1 and J usage is TRBJ2-7; 9 bases are a match to TRBD1. Losses at the gene ends were 1 base for V and 4 bases for J; bases not matched to a gene: 2. Germline CDR1 reads LGHDT; CDR2 reads YNNKEL (reference sequence). This CDR3 has 14 amino acids. The CDR3 DNA reads TGTGCCAGCAGCCAAGGGACAGGGGATTACGAGCAGTACTTC. This encodes CASSQGTGDYEQYF.

This clonotype has just a few counts. The chain recombines TRBV7-9 with TRBJ2-5; perhaps TRBD2 as D (6 bases). V shed 5 bases and J shed 4 bases, with 14 bases lying between them. In germline, CDR1 is SEHNR, CDR2 FQNEAQ (reference sequence). The CDR3 is 14 amino acids. CDR3 residues: CASSPLGGLETQYF. CDR3 coding DNA: TGTGCCAGCAGCCCCCTAGGAGGGTTAGAGACCCAGTACTTC. The whole variable domain, filled in from reference TRBV7-9 and TRBJ2-5, reads DTGVSQNPRHKITKRGQNVTFRCDPISEHNRLYWYRQTLGQGPEFLTYFQNEAQLEKSRLLSDRFSAERPKGSFSTLEIQRTEQGDSAMYLCASSPLGGLETQYFGPGTRLLVL.

This clonotype has a handful of counts. This rearrangement joins TRBV5-1 to TRBJ2-7, with 7 bases aligning to TRBD1. With V trimmed by 2 bases and J by 5 bases, 4 bases remained unmatched. Germline V gene sequence: CDR1 SGHRS, CDR2 YFSETQ. The CDR3 sequence is 13 residues long. Written as DNA, the CDR3 is TGCGCCAGCAGCTTTACAGGGGACCACGAGCAGTACTTC. Translating gives CASSFTGDHEQYF.

This clonotype was picked up a small number of times. The chain employs TRBV20-1 and TRBJ1-1; the match to TRBD1 covers 7 bases. From germline, CDR1 is DFQATT and CDR2 SNEGSKA (reference sequence). CDR3 length: 14 amino acids. V shed 1 base and J 3 bases; nucleotides not matched to a gene: 5. CDR3 region: CSARGGTVDTEAFF. DNA for the CDR3: TGCAGTGCTAGAGGCGGGACAGTGGACACTGAAGCTTTCTTT.

About this clonotype: The conserved closing phenylalanine or tryptophan is absent in this CDR3, likely reflecting a read error. The chain couples TRBV11-2 to TRBJ1-2; TRBD1 might be the D (6 bases). There are 15 residues in the CDR3. Germline V lookup: CDR1 SGHAT, CDR2 FQNNGV. The ends were cut back, 1 base at V and 5 bases at J, with 14 bases in the middle. CDR3 amino acids: CASSLVRGQKYGYTY. The CDR3 coding sequence is TGTGCCAGCAGCTTAGTTCGGGGGCAGAAGTATGGCTACACCTAC.